These T cell receptor beta chains were read from a single sample in a study of lymphopenia after photon versus proton radiotherapy. Assay: immunoSEQ multiplex PCR; the TCRdb copy retains only in-frame clones and omits some. The repertoire includes approximately 47,000 clones, 85% to 90% of them detected once, and 2% to 2.5% sits in the top ten. The specimen comprised peripheral blood, sampled from a patient treated with photon-based radiotherapy. These receptor sequences come from a man in his forties or fifties with gastric cancer. CDR3s include the opening cysteine and the closing phenylalanine or tryptophan. D genes are given only for firm matches. Some rows mark clone size as missing; the rest say once, few, many or name a class of expanded clone.

V gene	clone size	D gene	J gene	CDR3 length	CDR3 DNA	CDR3 protein
TRBV9	.	.	TRBJ1-5	12	TGTGCCAGCAGCGTGGGCGTCGGGCCCCAGCATTTT	CASSVGVGPQHF
TRBV4-3	.	.	TRBJ2-1	17	TGCGCCAGCAGCCAAGATAGTGATCGGCTAGATCGGAATGAGCAGTTCTTC	CASSQDSDRLDRNEQFF
TRBV6-5	.	.	TRBJ2-7	15	TGTGCCAGCAGTTACAGGCGGGATACCTCCTACGAGCAGTACTTC	CASSYRRDTSYEQYF
TRBV4-3	.	.	TRBJ2-3	16	TGCGCCAGCAGCCAAGATTCGGGTTTCTCCGCAGATACGCAGTATTTT	CASSQDSGFSADTQYF
TRBV14	.	.	TRBJ1-1	13	TGTGCCAGCAGCCACGACAGGAGCACTGAAGCTTTCTTT	CASSHDRSTEAFF
TRBV4-1	.	.	TRBJ1-1	13	TGCGCCAGCAGCCAATTAGGGAACACTGAAGCTTTCTTT	CASSQLGNTEAFF
TRBV7-2	.	TRBD2	TRBJ2-1	17	TGTGCCAGCAGCTTAGCTGGTGTGGGGGAGGGTCAGAATGAGCAGTTCTTC	CASSLAGVGEGQNEQFF
TRBV4-1	.	.	TRBJ2-7	15	TGCGCCAGCAGCCAAGAGGACAGCCCATACTACGAGCAGTACTTC	CASSQEDSPYYEQYF
TRBV30	.	TRBD1	TRBJ1-6	18	TGTGCCTGGACTCGGGACAGGGCCCCAACCTCCTATAATTCACCCCTCCACTTT	CAWTRDRAPTSYNSPLHF
TRBV7-2	.	TRBD1	TRBJ2-7	15	TGTGCCAGCCGACGGAGGGACAGGGGCTCCTACGAGCAGTACTTC	CASRRRDRGSYEQYF
TRBV7-8	.	.	TRBJ1-6	13	TGTGCCAGCAGCTTAGATGGGGTTTCACCCCTCCACTTT	CASSLDGVSPLHF
TRBV5-1	.	.	TRBJ2-3	14	TGCGCCAGCAGCCTGGGACAACTCACAGATACGCAGTATTTT	CASSLGQLTDTQYF
TRBV5-5	once	.	TRBJ1-6	14	TGTGCCAGCAGCCCAGGGTTGTTGAATTCACCCCTCCACTTT	CASSPGLLNSPLHF
TRBV30	.	TRBD1	TRBJ1-1	14	TGTGCCTGGAGTGCTGGGACAGGGGTGACTGAAGCTTTCTTT	CAWSAGTGVTEAFF
TRBV4-3	.	.	TRBJ1-4	15	TGCGCCAGCAGCCAAGATGGGGGTACTAATGAAAAACTGTTTTTT	CASSQDGGTNEKLFF
TRBV7-6	once	.	TRBJ2-3	12	TGTGCCAGCAGCTTTGGGGCAGATACGCAGTATTTT	CASSFGADTQYF
TRBV27	few	TRBD1	TRBJ1-2	15	TGTGCCAGCAGTACCCCCGGAACAGGGGGAGGTGGCTACACCTTC	CASSTPGTGGGGYTF
TRBV4-1	.	.	TRBJ2-1	15	TGCGCCAGCAGCCAAGACAGGGTCCCATTCAATGAGCAGTTCTTC	CASSQDRVPFNEQFF
TRBV5-1	.	.	TRBJ2-3	14	TGCGCCAGCAGCTTGGATTCCGGCACAGATACGCAGTATTTT	CASSLDSGTDTQYF